The subject of this entry is one T cell receptor (beta chain). CDR3 length equals 17 residues. Germline CDR1 is SGHAT and CDR2 is FQNNGV. The trim removed 3 bases at V and 3 bases at J, leaving 12 bases unmatched. The template for TCR beta VDJ and CDR3 sequence profiling was genomic DNA. TCRdb reanalysed the reads using MiXCR and keeps one entry per CDR3 protein. The sample yields about 180,000 distinct CDR3 sequences, just over 45% seen once. The data stem from a study of CD8+CD57+ T cells in acquired aplastic anemia. Study context: CD4+ reads averaged about 10.8 million in healthy donors.

Input material: sorted CD4+, CD8+, or CD8+CD57+ T cells (not recorded which) from PBMCs. This TCR came from a human donor in good health. The V and J genes are TRBV11-2 and TRBJ2-3; 7 bases align to TRBD2. CDR3 coding DNA: TGTGCCAGCAGCTTCCTTGGGCGGGCGGGAGTTACAGATACGCAGTATTTT. Translated, it gives CASSFLGRAGVTDTQYF. The full variable domain, in which reference TRBV11-2 and TRBJ2-3 provide the parts outside the CDR3, is EAGVAQSPRYKIIEKRQSVAFWCNPISGHATLYWYQQILGQGPKLLIQFQNNGVVDDSQLPKDRFSAERLKGVDSTLKIQPAKLEDSAVYLCASSFLGRAGVTDTQYFGPGTRLTVL.